Sequencing of this T cell receptor beta chain was carried out in a study of post-analysis software for immune sequencing data. The wider study: Recorded subtypes: relapsing-remitting, secondary progressive, progressive-relapsing; some patients unannotated.

Study observations and caveats: Controls had lower frequencies than patients of roughly five TRBV segments, which included TRBV5-6, TRBV5-1 and TRBV20-1. Significantly decreased normalized Chao1 diversity was recorded for multiple sclerosis patients relative to controls.

The CDR3 covers 12 residues. Germline CDR1 is SEHNR and CDR2 is FQNEAQ (reference sequence). Trimming pared 4 bases from V and 5 bases from J, leaving 9 bases between. Remarks on this clonotype: Antigen: not known.

The TCR beta cDNA libraries contained unique molecular identifiers. A population of roughly 0.9 to 11 million T cells gave rise to around 480,000 cDNA molecules. Each CDR3 protein is one row after TCRdb ran MiXCR on the PCR reads. The table lists roughly 180,000 distinct CDR3 sequences, roughly 30% of them singletons, with 1.5% in the top ten. This sequence originates from a girl aged 5-17 years with multiple sclerosis. The sequencing sample was made of blood. V gene TRBV7-9 combines with J gene TRBJ2-7; no firm D call. CDR3 residues: CASSWASDEQYF. CDR3 DNA sequence: TGTGCCAGCAGCTGGGCGAGCGACGAGCAGTACTTC.